This TCR beta chain was found in a study of cytomegalovirus exposure and HLA in healthy donors. CDR3 length: 13 amino acids. V was trimmed by 4 bases and J by 8 bases, leaving 11 bases between them. Germline lookup yields CDR1 SNHLY and CDR2 FYNNEI. This clone was recorded a few times. It was with 60 Vbeta and 13 Jbeta primers that the PCR ran. Measured with immunoSEQ multiplex PCR; TCRdb has only the in-frame clones, and not every one. The profile shows about 170,000 clones, roughly 72% of them singletons. Sequencing used PBMCs. This sequence was found in a man in his forties in good health and CMV-seropositive. The gene calls are TRBV2 and TRBJ1-4; no firm D call. The CDR3 region is CASSVVTAEKLFF. CDR3 nucleotides: TGTGCCAGCAGTGTAGTTACAGCCGAAAAACTGTTTTTT.